The clone carrying this T cell receptor beta chain showed up just a few times. Its target is unknown. Only healthy Caucasians were included as donors. TCRdb reanalysed the 5' RACE reads using MiXCR and keeps one entry per CDR3 protein. This sample has 450,000 to 650,000 distinct CDR3 sequences, with nearly 10% found just once. The CDR3 is made up of 15 amino acids. J lost 3 bases, V lost 0 bases, and 6 bases had no gene match. CDR1 is SGHRS, CDR2 YFSETQ, per germline. The record originates from a study of identical twins. Study-wide points: Whereas memory repertoires showed no such difference, abundant cord blood beta clonotypes carried fewer insertions.

This same sample was also taken into another study, of yellow fever vaccine responses in identical twins.

This TCR derives from a woman younger than 30 in good health. The chain carries TRBV5-1 and TRBJ2-7, with TRBD2 identical over 7 bases. The sequenced sample consisted of PBMCs. This chain's CDR3 is CASSLGLAAYYEQYF. In DNA, the CDR3 is TGCGCCAGCAGCTTGGGCCTAGCGGCTTACTACGAGCAGTACTTC.